The rows below give T cell receptor beta chains drawn from one sample of a study of blood T cell repertoires in COVID-19. This table comes from immunoSEQ multiplex PCR, and its TCRdb copy is limited to in-frame clones, with some not included. The sample includes 200,000 to 250,000 clones, 75% to 90% seen only once; the top ten take 8% to 9%. Material for sequencing was peripheral blood. The receptors stem from a woman of 80 years or more with COVID-19, enrolled during active disease. CDR3s include the opening cysteine and the closing phenylalanine or tryptophan. Each record gives: V gene, D gene, clone size, J gene, CDR3 DNA, CDR3 protein. D genes are given only for firm matches. A clone size is listed for some rows: how often the clone was seen (once, few, many), or a class if it is expanded.

>TRBV4-1|TRBD1|.|TRBJ1-5
TGCGCCAGCAGTACCGAAAGACAGGGGGGAACTCAGCCCCAGCATTTT
CASSTERQGGTQPQHF
>TRBV11-3|TRBD1|.|TRBJ2-1
TGTGCCAGCAGCCAGGGGGCCAATGAGCAGTTCTTC
CASSQGANEQFF
>TRBV7-2|TRBD2|.|TRBJ2-6
TGTGCCAGCAGCCCCGACCCACTAGCGGTCTACTCTGGGGCCAACGTCCTGACTTTC
CASSPDPLAVYSGANVLTF
>TRBV30|.|.|TRBJ1-1
TGTGCCTGGAGTTACCGGGGTTACACTGAAGCTTTCTTT
CAWSYRGYTEAFF
>TRBV2|.|.|TRBJ2-5
TGTGCCAGCAGTGACAGGGGTTGGACCCAGTACTTC
CASSDRGWTQYF
>TRBV6-5|TRBD1|.|TRBJ1-1
TGTGCCAGCAGTTACGGGACAGGGTTAAGTGAAGCTTTCTTT
CASSYGTGLSEAFF
>TRBV7-9|.|.|TRBJ2-7
TGTGCCAGCAGCTTAGCCGGGAGTGTGGGGGAGCAGTACTTC
CASSLAGSVGEQYF
>TRBV28|.|.|TRBJ1-2
TGTGCCTATCAAGGGGGACCCGATCTTTATGGCTACACCTTC
CAYQGGPDLYGYTF
>TRBV10-3|TRBD1|few|TRBJ1-1
TGTGCCATCAGTGAGGACAGGGTCGGTGAAGCTTTCTTT
CAISEDRVGEAFF
>TRBV19|TRBD1|.|TRBJ1-1
TGTGCCAGTATTTCGGACAGGGGTGAAGCTTTCTTT
CASISDRGEAFF
>TRBV2|TRBD2|.|TRBJ2-3
TGTGCCAGCCGTTTAGCGGGGGCCGGTACAGATACGCAGTATTTT
CASRLAGAGTDTQYF
>TRBV10-3|.|.|TRBJ2-7
TGTGCCATCAGTGGGACAGCTTCTGGCGAGCAGTACTTC
CAISGTASGEQYF
>TRBV18|.|.|TRBJ1-1
TGTGCCAGCTCACCACCGGGGGGGCCACGGCGGGCTTTCTTT
CASSPPGGPRRAFF
>TRBV7-9|TRBD2|once|TRBJ2-3
TGTGCCAGCAGCTTAGCGACTAGCTCCATTGCAGATACGCAGTATTTT
CASSLATSSIADTQYF
>TRBV10-1|.|few|TRBJ1-5
TGCGCCAGCAGTGTTACAGGAAATCAGCCCCAGCATTTT
CASSVTGNQPQHF
>TRBV19|.|.|TRBJ1-5
TGTGCCAGTAGTGCCACAGGGAATCAGCCCCAGCATTTT
CASSATGNQPQHF
>TRBV6-5|TRBD1|.|TRBJ1-1
TGTGCCAGCAGTTCCCGGACAGGGGGCAGCGCTTTCTTT
CASSSRTGGSAFF
>TRBV7-3|.|.|TRBJ1-1
TGTGCCAGCAGCTTATCCAGATCCACTGAAGCTTTCTTT
CASSLSRSTEAFF
>TRBV19|TRBD1|.|TRBJ1-1
TGTGCCAGTAGTGCAGGACAGGGGTTAAGGAACACTGAAGCTTTCTTT
CASSAGQGLRNTEAFF
>TRBV27|.|.|TRBJ1-1
TGTGCCAGCAGTTTGACGGACAATATGAACACTGAAGCTTTCTTT
CASSLTDNMNTEAFF
>TRBV10-3|TRBD2|.|TRBJ2-7
TGTGCCATCAGTGGCGGGACTAGCGGTTCCTACGAGCAGTACTTC
CAISGGTSGSYEQYF
>TRBV10-3|TRBD1|.|TRBJ1-5
TGTGCCATCAGTCCAGACAGGGATCAGCCCCAGCATTTT
CAISPDRDQPQHF
>TRBV28|TRBD1|once|TRBJ2-1
TGTGCCAGCAGTCCCCCGGGACAGGGGAAGATCAATGAGCAGTTCTTC
CASSPPGQGKINEQFF
>TRBV28|TRBD2|.|TRBJ2-4
TGTGCCAGCAGTCCCAATAATTGGGGACTAGCGGGAGGCATTCAGTACTTC
CASSPNNWGLAGGIQYF
>TRBV6-2/TRBV6-3|.|.|TRBJ2-5
TGTGCCAGCAGTTACACAGGGATTCGGGAGACCCAGTACTTC
CASSYTGIRETQYF
>TRBV18|TRBD1|.|TRBJ1-5
TGTGCCAGCTCACCACGGACAGGGGACAATCAGCCCCAGCATTTT
CASSPRTGDNQPQHF
>TRBV7-9|.|.|TRBJ1-2
TGTGCCAGCAGCTTAGGCAGTGGCAGCTTACGAGGTGGCTACACCTTC
CASSLGSGSLRGGYTF
>TRBV9|TRBD1|once|TRBJ1-1
TGTGCCAGCAGCCTAGGAGAGGGGGCGATGAACACTGAAGCTTTCTTT
CASSLGEGAMNTEAFF
>TRBV2|TRBD2|.|TRBJ2-4
TGTGCCAGCAGTCCGGGGGGGGCTAGCGGGAGTCTCATTCAGTACTTC
CASSPGGASGSLIQYF
>TRBV7-2|.|.|TRBJ2-5
TGTGCCAGCAGCTTAGAAACTAGCTCCTCGACCCAGTACTTC
CASSLETSSSTQYF
>TRBV5-6|.|.|TRBJ1-2
TGTGCCAGCAGTAATCCCGGGTGGGCTAACTATGGCTACACCTTC
CASSNPGWANYGYTF
>TRBV27|TRBD1|.|TRBJ1-2
TGTGCCAGCAGTTTATCTCCGGGTGTCAGGGGGAGGTTAAACTATGGCTACACCTTC
CASSLSPGVRGRLNYGYTF
>TRBV20-1|.|.|TRBJ1-1
TGCAGTGCTAGTTCGGGGGGGAACACTGAAGCTTTCTTT
CSASSGGNTEAFF